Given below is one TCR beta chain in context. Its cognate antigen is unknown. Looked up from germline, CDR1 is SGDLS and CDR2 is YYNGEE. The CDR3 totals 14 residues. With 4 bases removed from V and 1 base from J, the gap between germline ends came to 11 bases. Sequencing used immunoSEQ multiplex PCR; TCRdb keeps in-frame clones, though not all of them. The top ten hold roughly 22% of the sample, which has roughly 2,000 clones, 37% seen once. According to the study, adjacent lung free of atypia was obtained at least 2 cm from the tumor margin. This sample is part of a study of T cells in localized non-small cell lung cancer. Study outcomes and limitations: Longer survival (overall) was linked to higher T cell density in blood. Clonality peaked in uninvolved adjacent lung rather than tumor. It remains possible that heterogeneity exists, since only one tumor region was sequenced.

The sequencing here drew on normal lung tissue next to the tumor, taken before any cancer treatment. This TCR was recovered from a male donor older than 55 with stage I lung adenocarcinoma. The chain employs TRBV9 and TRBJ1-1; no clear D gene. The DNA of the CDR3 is TGTGCCAGCAGCATCAACACGGCGAACACTGAAGCTTTCTTT. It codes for CASSINTANTEAFF.